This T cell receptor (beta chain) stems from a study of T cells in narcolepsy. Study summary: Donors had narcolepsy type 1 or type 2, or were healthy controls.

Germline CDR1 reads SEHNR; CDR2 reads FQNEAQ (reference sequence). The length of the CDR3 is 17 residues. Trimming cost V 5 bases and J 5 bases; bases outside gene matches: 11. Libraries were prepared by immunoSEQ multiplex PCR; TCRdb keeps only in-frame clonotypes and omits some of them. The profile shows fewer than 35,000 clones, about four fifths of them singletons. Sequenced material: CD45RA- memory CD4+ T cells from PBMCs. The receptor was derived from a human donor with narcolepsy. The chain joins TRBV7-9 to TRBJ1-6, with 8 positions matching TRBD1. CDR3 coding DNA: TGTGCCAGCAGCGAGGAGGCAGGGGGCTTAAATAATTCACCCCTCCACTTT. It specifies CASSEEAGGLNNSPLHF.